The source of this T cell receptor (beta chain) is a study of T cells expressing NK-cell markers. Study as a whole: Of eight sequenced donors, seven were HCMV-seropositive and one HCMV-seronegative.

The CDR3 loop spans 14 amino acids. The germline V gene encodes CDR1 SGHNT and CDR2 YENEEA. One entry per CDR3 protein, without DNA, is what TCRdb gives after re-calling the 5' RACE reads. The specimen's table records 400,000 to 550,000 distinct CDR3 sequences. Study outcomes and limitations: Topping the CD3+CD56-NKG2C+ fraction as well were these clonotypes, in a handful of donors. Whether expanded NKG2C+ T cell clones were HCMV-specific remained unclear.

As to this clonotype: The antigen remains undetermined.

This clonotype was obtained from a woman between 18 and 69 years old in good health. The sequencing sample was made of blood T cells: a sorted CD56 or NKG2C T cell subset, CD4+ or CD8+ T cells, or bulk PBMC T cells (not recorded which). This chain links TRBV11-3 with TRBJ2-1; without DNA, the TCRdb call of TRBD2 cannot be checked. The chain's CDR3 is CASSLTSQYNEQFF.